Each of the 32 T cell receptor beta chains below was sequenced from the same sample in a study of radiotherapy plus CTLA-4 blockade in lung cancer. The repertoire was sequenced with immunoSEQ multiplex PCR; TCRdb's copy has only in-frame clones and lacks some. This sample has 20,000 to 25,000 clones, with roughly 73% found just once. This sample comprised peripheral blood, obtained from a patient treated with radiotherapy plus ipilimumab. The receptors originated from a human donor with non-small cell lung cancer who had stable disease on radiotherapy plus ipilimumab.

In this sample, this clone turned up a few times. The chain is built from TRBV10-1 and TRBJ2-2, with D hard to call. The CDR3 covers 12 residues. With 8 bases removed from V and 2 bases from J, the gap between germline ends came to 6 bases. Germline assignment: CDR1 WNHNN and CDR2 SYGVQD (reference sequence). Written as DNA, the CDR3 is TGCGCCAGCTTGGGAAACACCGGGGAGCTGTTTTTT. It is translated as CASLGNTGELFF.

J is TRBJ2-7 and V is TRBV21-1; whether TRBD2, the table's D call, matches the DNA was not checked. TRBV21-1 has pseudogene status. The CDR3 extends over 14 amino acids. The CDR3 sequence: CASSKGAASYEQYF. CDR3 in DNA: TGTGCCAGCAGCAAAGGAGCCGCCTCCTACGAGCAGTACTTC.

This chain joins TRBV9 and TRBJ2-6, with 8 positions matching TRBD2. There are 19 residues in the CDR3. Germline CDR1 is SGDLS and CDR2 is YYNGEE. V shed 0 bases, J shed 0 bases, and the junction held 8 bases outside the gene matches. This CDR3 reads CASSVAIGSGISGANVLTF. CDR3 coding DNA: TGTGCCAGCAGCGTAGCTATTGGTAGCGGGATCTCTGGGGCCAACGTCCTGACTTTC.

The chain uses TRBV5-4 and TRBJ1-1; 7 bases agree with TRBD1. There are 17 residues in the CDR3. Germline V CDR1 and CDR2: SGHNT, YYREEE (reference sequence). The J segment lost 7 bases and the V segment lost 0 bases, leaving 15 bases of the junction unmatched. The CDR3, as DNA: TGTGCCAGCAGCTTGGGCCTTAGGGGGCGCGGGTTGGGTGAAGCTTTCTTT. Its translation: CASSLGLRGRGLGEAFF.

This chain links TRBV4-1 with TRBJ2-1, with D perhaps matching TRBD2 (6 bases). The CDR3 sequence is 17 residues long. CDR1 is MGHRA and CDR2 is YSYEKL in the germline V gene. Trimming cost V 0 bases and J 2 bases, with 14 bases left between them. CDR3 sequence (DNA): TGCGCCAGCAGCCAAGATCCGCCTAGCGCAACCTACAATGAGCAGTTCTTC. Protein sequence: CASSQDPPSATYNEQFF.

The chain is built from TRBV13 and TRBJ1-1, with TRBD1 matching 7 bases. Germline V gene lookup returns CDR1 PRHDT and CDR2 FYEKMQ (reference sequence). Losses at the gene ends were 2 bases for V and 4 bases for J; bases not matched to a gene: 10. The length of the CDR3 is 16 residues. DNA for the CDR3: TGTGCCAGCAGCTTACTCAGGGGGGGAGGTGGCACTGAAGCTTTCTTT. The encoded protein is CASSLLRGGGGTEAFF.

The V gene is TRBV7-2, the J gene TRBJ2-4; 8 bases agree with TRBD1. This CDR3 has 14 residues. Germline lookup yields CDR1 SGHTA and CDR2 FQGNSA. Trimming took 1 base from V and 9 from J; bases not matched to a gene: 5. For the CDR3, the DNA is TGTGCCAGCAGCTTAGGACAGGGGAGGATCATTCAGTACTTC. Translation: CASSLGQGRIIQYF.

This chain links TRBV28 with TRBJ1-4; the D gene is possibly TRBD1 (6 bases). Germline V gene data show CDR1 as MDHEN and CDR2 as SYDVKM. There are 16 residues in the CDR3. V lost 4 bases to trimming and J lost 6 bases, with 18 bases between them. CDR3 bases: TGTGCCAGCAGTTCCCCTTCAGGGGCAGGTTATGAAAAACTGTTTTTT. Its translation: CASSSPSGAGYEKLFF.

CDR3 sequence reads: CASSPDGAHSGNTIYF. In DNA form, the CDR3 reads TGCGCCAGCAGCCCAGACGGGGCGCACTCTGGAAACACCATATATTTT. V gene TRBV5-1 combines with J gene TRBJ1-3; TRBD1 might be the D (5 bases). Germline V gene sequence: CDR1 SGHRS, CDR2 YFSETQ. Between the trimmed V and J ends, which lost 4 bases and 0 bases, there was a span of 14 bases. The CDR3 has 16 amino acids.

The rearrangement links TRBV6-5 to TRBJ2-3; unclear D gene. Trimming took 8 bases from V and 2 from J, leaving 8 bases between them. This CDR3 contains 12 residues. Germline CDR1 MNHEY, CDR2 SVGAGI. The CDR3 coding sequence is TGTGCCAGCGGAGATACCACAGATACGCAGTATTTT. Protein sequence: CASGDTTDTQYF.

The chain has TRBV12-5 and TRBJ2-3; D unresolved. The length of the CDR3 is 12 residues. Germline V gene data show CDR1 as LGHNT and CDR2 as FRNRAP. The ends were cut back, 4 bases at V and 3 bases at J, with 5 bases in the middle. CDR3 nucleotides: TGTGCTAGTGGTTGGAAGACAGATACGCAGTATTTT. As protein: CASGWKTDTQYF. The whole variable domain, filled in from reference TRBV12-5 and TRBJ2-3, reads DARVTQTPRHKVTEMGQEVTMRCQPILGHNTVFWYRQTMMQGLELLAYFRNRAPLDDSGMPKDRFSAEMPDATLATLKIQPSEPRDSAVYFCASGWKTDTQYFGPGTRLTVL.

V gene TRBV5-1 combines with J gene TRBJ2-1, with D perhaps TRBD2 (6 bases). Germline V gene data show CDR1 as SGHRS and CDR2 as YFSETQ. V shed 0 bases and J shed 1 base, with 17 bases lying between them. The CDR3 loop spans 18 amino acids. In DNA form, the CDR3 reads TGCGCCAGCAGCTTGGCTTTGGGGGGAGCGACATCCTACAATGAGCAGTTCTTC. Amino acids: CASSLALGGATSYNEQFF.

The rearrangement uses TRBV19 and TRBJ2-5, with TRBD2 identical over 9 bases. Germline assignment: CDR1 LNHDA and CDR2 SQIVND (reference sequence). The J segment lost 5 bases and the V segment lost 5 bases, leaving 6 bases of the junction unmatched. The CDR3 consists of 14 residues. The CDR3 protein is CASSGAGGYETQYF. CDR3 bases: TGTGCCAGTAGTGGGGCGGGAGGGTATGAGACCCAGTACTTC.

The chain has TRBV29-1 and TRBJ2-7; perhaps TRBD1 as D (6 bases). Per the germline V gene, CDR1 is SQVTM and CDR2 is ANQGSEA. The CDR3 length is 13 residues. The V and J ends lost 4 bases and 3 bases respectively, with 13 bases between them. CDR3 nucleotides: TGCAGCGTTGCACAGGGCAGTAGCTACGAGCAGTACTTC. It specifies CSVAQGSSYEQYF.

The chain recombines TRBV6-1 with TRBJ1-2; no clear D. The germline gives CDR1 MNHNS, CDR2 SASEGT. This CDR3 contains 15 residues. CDR3: CATVKGPSFWYGYTF. The CDR3 region has the DNA TGTGCAACGGTGAAAGGGCCTAGTTTCTGGTATGGCTACACCTTC.

This chain connects TRBV2 to TRBJ2-5; 10 bases align to TRBD2. The germline V gene has CDR1 SNHLY and CDR2 FYNNEI. The CDR3 covers 16 residues. Trimming cost V 4 bases and J 7 bases; bases outside gene matches: 12. DNA of the CDR3: TGTGCCAGCAGTGGTATAGCGGGAGGTATCGCAGGGACCCAGTACTTC. Translating it yields CASSGIAGGIAGTQYF.

Here the CDR3 DNA reads TGTGCCAGCAGCTTAGCTGCGGGGGGTTCGGGCGAGCAGTACTTC. This gives the protein CASSLAAGGSGEQYF. V usage is TRBV7-2 and J usage is TRBJ2-7; TRBD2 agrees at 8 bases. This CDR3 contains 15 residues. V was clipped by 0 bases and J by 6 bases; unmatched bases: 7. Germline CDR1 reads SGHTA; CDR2 reads FQGNSA. Full variable domain (remainder filled in from reference TRBV7-2 and TRBJ2-7): GAGVSQSPSNKVTEKGKDVELRCDPISGHTALYWYRQSLGQGLEFLIYFQGNSAPDKSGLPSDRFSAERTGGSVSTLTIQRTQQEDSAVYLCASSLAAGGSGEQYFGPGTRLTVT.

This clone was detected once. The chain uses TRBV9 and TRBJ1-2, with D tentatively TRBD1 (6 bases). The CDR3 is 11 amino acids. Trimming cost V 4 bases and J 10 bases, with 11 bases left between them. Germline V gene data show CDR1 as SGDLS and CDR2 as YYNGEE. The CDR3 bases are TGTGCCAGCAGCATCAACAGGGACTACACCTTC. It translates to CASSINRDYTF.

J is TRBJ2-7 and V is TRBV19; tentatively, D is TRBD2 (6 bases). The V and J ends lost 11 bases and 0 bases respectively, with 17 bases between them. There are 14 residues in the CDR3. Germline V gene sequence: CDR1 LNHDA, CDR2 SQIVND (reference sequence). This CDR3 reads CASALKGGSYEQYF. The CDR3 region has the DNA TGTGCCTCAGCCCTGAAGGGAGGCTCCTACGAGCAGTACTTC.

The CDR3 region has the DNA TGTGCCAGCAGCGCTGGACTAGCGGGGACCTACGAGCAGTACTTC. Translation gives CASSAGLAGTYEQYF. V gene TRBV7-8 combines with J gene TRBJ2-7, with 12 bases aligning to TRBD2. The germline V gene encodes CDR1 SGHVS and CDR2 FQNEAQ. The J segment lost 2 bases and the V segment lost 5 bases, leaving 4 bases of the junction unmatched. The CDR3 has 15 amino acids.

The V gene is TRBV28, the J gene TRBJ1-2, with 11 bases lining up with TRBD1. The J segment lost 8 bases and the V segment lost 3 bases, leaving 8 bases of the junction unmatched. The CDR3 runs 15 residues. CDR1 is MDHEN and CDR2 is SYDVKM in the germline V gene. Written as DNA, the CDR3 is TGTGCCAGCAGTTTGCCACAGGGACAGGGGGGCGGCTACACCTTC. Its protein product is CASSLPQGQGGGYTF.

This rearrangement joins TRBV10-2 to TRBJ2-1, with D possibly TRBD2 on 5 matching bases. This CDR3 comprises 13 residues. Trimming shortened V by 8 bases and J by 7 bases, and 15 bases separated the two germline ends. CDR1 is WSHSY, CDR2 SAAADI, per germline. CDR3 in amino acids: CASAHGGGNEQFF. CDR3 nucleotide sequence: TGCGCCAGCGCTCACGGAGGCGGAAATGAGCAGTTCTTC.

This clone was found a few times. The rearrangement links TRBV19 to TRBJ2-3, with no clear D. Looked up from germline, CDR1 is LNHDA and CDR2 is SQIVND (reference sequence). This CDR3 is built from 14 residues. The V gene lost 5 bases and the J gene lost 0 bases, with 9 bases spanning the gap. CDR3: CASSATYSTDTQYF. CDR3 nucleotide sequence: TGTGCCAGTAGTGCTACCTACAGCACAGATACGCAGTATTTT. The full variable domain, completed using reference TRBV19 and TRBJ2-3, is DGGITQSPKYLFRKEGQNVTLSCEQNLNHDAMYWYRQDPGQGLRLIYYSQIVNDFQKGDIAEGYSVSREKKESFPLTVTSAQKNPTAFYLCASSATYSTDTQYFGPGTRLTVL.

The gene calls are TRBV18 and TRBJ2-5; weak D call: TRBD1 (6 bases). The tail of the sequence fits TRBJ2-7 better, so the J call may be wrong. The CDR3 covers 13 residues. Germline lookup yields CDR1 KGHSH and CDR2 LQKENI. The CDR3 DNA sequence: TGTGCCAGCTCACCCAACACAGGGCGCGAGCAGTACTTC. Translated: CASSPNTGREQYF.

The chain links TRBV27 to TRBJ1-5; 7 bases agree with TRBD1. Germline V lookup: CDR1 MNHEY, CDR2 SMNVEV (reference sequence). Germline trimming cut 6 bases from V and 5 bases from J; bases unmatched to any gene: 7. The CDR3 covers 14 residues. CDR3 region: CASRARQGYQPQHF. CDR3 coding DNA: TGTGCCAGCAGGGCTCGACAGGGATATCAGCCCCAGCATTTT.

This chain connects TRBV19 to TRBJ1-1; 7 bases line up with TRBD1. In germline, CDR1 is LNHDA, CDR2 SQIVND (reference sequence). The CDR3 extends over 15 amino acids. J was trimmed by 11 bases and V by 8 bases; bases with no gene match: 20. In nucleotides, the CDR3 is TGTGCCAGTTGGGGACAGTCGGGGCCATTCCCGGGCGCTTTCTTT. Protein sequence: CASWGQSGPFPGAFF. Full variable domain (rest looked up from reference TRBV19 and TRBJ1-1): DGGITQSPKYLFRKEGQNVTLSCEQNLNHDAMYWYRQDPGQGLRLIYYSQIVNDFQKGDIAEGYSVSREKKESFPLTVTSAQKNPTAFYLCASWGQSGPFPGAFFGQGTRLTVV.

This chain uses TRBV7-6 with TRBJ1-1; 9 bases agree with TRBD1. The junction had 12 bases not matched to a gene; V was cut back by 2 bases and J by 5 bases. This CDR3 contains 17 residues. CDR1 and CDR2 from the germline V gene are SGHVS and FNYEAQ. As DNA, the CDR3 is TGTGCCAGCAGCTTAAGGGGACAGGGAGGGTCGGCGACTGAAGCTTTCTTT. This translates into CASSLRGQGGSATEAFF. The full variable domain, in which reference TRBV7-6 and TRBJ1-1 provide the parts outside the CDR3, is GAGVSQSPRYKVTKRGQDVALRCDPISGHVSLYWYRQALGQGPEFLTYFNYEAQQDKSGLPNDRFSAERPEGSISTLTIQRTEQRDSAMYRCASSLRGQGGSATEAFFGQGTRLTVV.

The chain combines TRBV5-1 with TRBJ2-7; the D call may be TRBD1 or TRBD2 (5 bases each). The CDR3 covers 14 residues. Germline CDR1 SGHRS, CDR2 YFSETQ. Trimming took 3 bases from V and 0 from J, leaving 10 bases between them. CDR3 nucleotides: TGCGCCAGCAGCTACCGGGACCCCTCCTACGAGCAGTACTTC. Residues: CASSYRDPSYEQYF. The complete variable domain, with remaining parts taken from reference TRBV5-1 and TRBJ2-7, reads KAGVTQTPRYLIKTRGQQVTLSCSPISGHRSVSWYQQTPGQGLQFLFEYFSETQRNKGNFPGRFSGRQFSNSRSEMNVSTLELGDSALYLCASSYRDPSYEQYFGPGTRLTVT.

This clone was recorded a few times. The V gene is TRBV4-3, the J gene TRBJ2-7; 10 bases match TRBD1. The CDR3 has 17 residues. Germline CDR1 reads LGHNA; CDR2 reads YSLEER. V was pared by 1 base and J by 2 bases, with 8 bases of the junction left unmatched. The CDR3 sequence: CASSQGDGQGVTYEQYF. The CDR3 DNA reads as TGCGCCAGCAGCCAAGGGGATGGACAGGGGGTAACCTACGAGCAGTACTTC.

The genes are TRBV7-9 and TRBJ1-2; D gene uncertain. V was cut by 4 bases and J by 4 bases, with 19 bases left in between. Germline CDR1 reads SEHNR; CDR2 reads FQNEAQ (reference sequence). The CDR3 is 16 residues long. The CDR3 reads CASSSADGGVSYGYTF. In DNA, the CDR3 is TGTGCCAGCAGCTCCGCCGATGGCGGGGTTTCCTATGGCTACACCTTC.

This clone was recorded a few times. V usage is TRBV9 and J usage is TRBJ1-3; 7 positions match TRBD1. Germline CDR1 is SGDLS and CDR2 is YYNGEE. J was trimmed by 4 bases and V by 0 bases; bases with no gene match: 4. CDR3 length equals 15 residues. The CDR3 nucleotides are TGTGCCAGCAGCGTAGAAAGGGGGCAGGGAAACACCATATATTTT. Its translation: CASSVERGQGNTIYF.

This sequence joins TRBV7-2 and TRBJ1-3; tentatively, D is TRBD1 or TRBD2 (5 bases each). The DNA end is a closer match to TRBJ2-2, so the J assignment may be wrong. From germline, CDR1 is SGHTA and CDR2 FQGNSA. The CDR3 has 18 amino acids. The CDR3 loop reads CASSFQGTGTANTGELFF. The CDR3 region has the DNA TGTGCCAGCAGCTTCCAAGGGACGGGAACCGCGAACACCGGGGAGCTGTTTTTT.